Shown below are 26 T cell receptor beta chains from a single sample sequenced in a study of cytomegalovirus exposure and HLA in healthy donors. PCR was performed using 60 Vbeta and 13 Jbeta primers. Clones were sequenced by immunoSEQ multiplex PCR, and TCRdb holds only the in-frame ones, with some missing. The sample has about 100,000 clones, 65% to 80% seen once. Sequences were obtained from PBMCs. The receptors were gathered from a woman aged 65 to 85 in good health and CMV-seropositive.

V and J are TRBV10-3 and TRBJ2-3, with TRBD1 as a possible D gene (6 bases). The germline V gene encodes CDR1 ENHRY and CDR2 SYGVKD. This CDR3 has 17 residues. Trimming pared 6 bases from V and 2 bases from J, leaving 21 bases between. Written as DNA, the CDR3 is TGTGCCATCAGGGACAGAAGTGTTCGTCGGAACACAGATACGCAGTATTTT. Amino acids: CAIRDRSVRRNTDTQYF.

The chain employs TRBV30 and TRBJ2-3, with no clear D. This CDR3 is 14 amino acids long. Trimming left V 0 bases short and J 0 bases short, with 7 bases between. The germline gives CDR1 GTSNPN, CDR2 SVGIG (reference sequence). The CDR3, as DNA: TGTGCCTGGAGTGTAAGTCAGAGCACAGATACGCAGTATTTT. As protein: CAWSVSQSTDTQYF.

The V gene is TRBV2, the J gene TRBJ1-2; TRBD1 matches at 7 bases. Germline trimming cut 2 bases from V and 5 bases from J; bases unmatched to any gene: 5. CDR1 SNHLY and CDR2 FYNNEI come from the germline V gene. The CDR3 spans 14 residues. CDR3 in DNA: TGTGCCAGCAGTGAAAGGGGGCCTGGTTATGGCTACACCTTC. Its translation is CASSERGPGYGYTF. Complete variable domain (other parts from reference TRBV2 and TRBJ1-2): EPEVTQTPSHQVTQMGQEVILRCVPISNHLYFYWYRQILGQKVEFLVSFYNNEISEKSEIFDDQFSVERPDGSNFTLKIRSTKLEDSAMYFCASSERGPGYGYTFGSGTRLTVV.

The rearrangement uses TRBV10-3 and TRBJ1-2, with D tentatively TRBD1 (6 bases). The CDR3 runs to 15 residues. The V end lost 3 bases, the J end lost 3 bases, and 14 bases lay between the germline ends. CDR1 ENHRY and CDR2 SYGVKD come from the germline V gene. The CDR3 sequence: CAISDRGAQDYGYTF. The DNA of the CDR3 is TGTGCCATCAGTGACCGGGGGGCGCAGGACTATGGCTACACCTTC.

This chain connects TRBV19 to TRBJ2-7; D is possibly TRBD1 (5 bases). The CDR3 covers 13 residues. Per the germline V gene, CDR1 is LNHDA and CDR2 is SQIVND (reference sequence). Trimming pared 1 base from V and 3 bases from J, leaving 7 bases between. Here the CDR3 reads CASSIARDYEQYF. Here the CDR3 DNA reads TGTGCCAGTAGTATAGCCAGGGACTACGAGCAGTACTTC.

The gene calls are TRBV11-3 and TRBJ2-2, with no clear D. This CDR3 has 15 residues. Germline CDR1 reads SGHNT; CDR2 reads YENEEA. Trimming cost V 1 base and J 3 bases, with 9 bases left between them. The chain's CDR3 is CASSLAHPDTGELFF. CDR3 nucleotide sequence: TGTGCCAGCAGCTTAGCTCACCCAGACACCGGGGAGCTGTTTTTT.

The gene calls are TRBV28 and TRBJ2-2, with TRBD2 identical over 7 bases. The CDR3 runs to 14 residues. The germline V gene encodes CDR1 MDHEN and CDR2 SYDVKM. With 1 base clipped from V and 4 bases from J, the junction kept 0 bases outside the gene matches. Here the CDR3 reads CASSLSGGTGELFF. The CDR3 nucleotides are TGTGCCAGCAGTTTATCGGGGGGCACCGGGGAGCTGTTTTTT.

Concerning this clone: Additional DNA sequences in this sample encode the identical CDR3. V usage is TRBV27 and J usage is TRBJ2-7; the D gene is possibly TRBD2 (5 bases). The CDR3 loop spans 13 amino acids. The V and J ends lost 2 bases and 0 bases respectively, with 5 bases between them. Germline V gene sequence: CDR1 MNHEY, CDR2 SMNVEV (reference sequence). The CDR3 DNA is TGTGCCAGCAGTTTAGACTACTCCTACGAGCAGTACTTC. It encodes CASSLDYSYEQYF.

Comment on this clone: This same CDR3 is encoded by further DNA sequences in the sample. The chain links TRBV18 to TRBJ1-2; 8 nucleotides align to TRBD1. There are 13 residues in the CDR3. Germline V gene lookup returns CDR1 KGHSH and CDR2 LQKENI. The J segment lost 5 bases and the V segment lost 6 bases, leaving 5 bases of the junction unmatched. CDR3 sequence reads: CASSPGQDYGYTF. CDR3 sequence (DNA): TGTGCCAGCTCCCCGGGACAGGATTATGGCTACACCTTC. The entire variable domain, with the rest obtained from reference TRBV18 and TRBJ1-2, is as follows: NAGVMQNPRHLVRRRGQEARLRCSPMKGHSHVYWYRQLPEEGLKFMVYLQKENIIDESGMPKERFSAEFPKEGPSILRIQQVVRGDSAAYFCASSPGQDYGYTFGSGTRLTVV.

The V gene is TRBV5-4, the J gene TRBJ1-6, with D possibly being TRBD1 (6 bases). Germline CDR1 reads SGHNT; CDR2 reads YYREEE (reference sequence). The CDR3 has 14 amino acids. Trimming took off 3 bases at V and 4 bases at J, with 8 bases between the two ends. Here the CDR3 DNA reads TGTGCCAGCAGCTACAGGGATTATAATTCACCCCTCCACTTT. This sequence encodes CASSYRDYNSPLHF.

This chain joins TRBV20-1 and TRBJ2-5, with D tentatively TRBD1 (5 bases). CDR1 and CDR2 (germline): DFQATT, SNEGSKA (reference sequence). The length of the CDR3 is 11 residues. V dropped 4 bases and J dropped 10 bases, with 13 bases sitting between them. CDR3: CSANQGARQYF. The CDR3 DNA sequence: TGCAGTGCTAACCAGGGTGCGCGCCAGTACTTC.

The V call is TRBV28, the J call TRBJ2-7; 10 bases are a match to TRBD2. CDR3 length equals 16 residues. CDR1 is MDHEN, CDR2 SYDVKM, per germline. Trimming took 3 bases from V and 1 from J; bases not matched to a gene: 6. Here the CDR3 reads CASSFGLAVVSYEQYF. The DNA for the CDR3 is TGTGCCAGCAGTTTTGGACTAGCGGTGGTATCCTACGAGCAGTACTTC.

This clone was found a few times. This chain joins TRBV11-2 and TRBJ2-7; possibly TRBD2 for D (5 bases). The germline V gene encodes CDR1 SGHAT and CDR2 FQNNGV. This CDR3 has 16 residues. V lost 6 bases and J lost 0, with 18 bases in between. The CDR3 bases are TGTGCCAGCAGTTTTAGTTTTCGGAGGAGCTCCTACGAGCAGTACTTC. As protein: CASSFSFRRSSYEQYF.

CDR3 nucleotide sequence: TGTGCCTGGAGTCGGACAGGGACTGGAAACACCATATATTTT. It is translated as CAWSRTGTGNTIYF. The chain links TRBV30 to TRBJ1-3; TRBD1 matches 8 bases. Germline V lookup: CDR1 GTSNPN, CDR2 SVGIG (reference sequence). There are 14 residues in the CDR3. V shed 2 bases, J shed 2 bases, and the junction held 2 bases outside the gene matches.

This CDR3 is CASSPTERNEQFF. CDR3 sequence (DNA): TGTGCCAGCAGTCCTACCGAGAGAAATGAGCAGTTCTTC. This chain connects TRBV6-4 to TRBJ2-1; D gene uncertain. V lost 5 bases to trimming and J lost 7 bases, with 12 bases between them. CDR3 size: 13 residues. Germline lookup yields CDR1 MRHNA and CDR2 SNTAGT.

This sequence joins TRBV5-1 and TRBJ2-7; 7 bases line up with TRBD1. The J segment lost 2 bases and the V segment lost 3 bases, leaving 5 bases of the junction unmatched. Germline CDR1 is SGHRS and CDR2 is YFSETQ. The length of the CDR3 is 14 residues. CDR3 coding DNA: TGCGCCAGCAGCTCCGGGACAGATCCCTACGAGCAGTACTTC. Its protein is CASSSGTDPYEQYF.

The chain links TRBV7-8 to TRBJ2-7, with 7 bases matching TRBD1. With V trimmed by 1 base and J by 6 bases, 6 bases remained unmatched. The CDR3 totals 14 residues. In germline, CDR1 is SGHVS, CDR2 FQNEAQ. This CDR3 reads CASSLGDSGFEQYF. CDR3 nucleotides: TGTGCCAGCAGCTTAGGGGACAGCGGTTTCGAGCAGTACTTC.

The DNA of the CDR3 is TGCGCCAGCAGCCCCTCCAGGGGGCTAGAAAAACTGTTTTTT. Translation: CASSPSRGLEKLFF. The chain is built from TRBV4-1 and TRBJ1-4; the match to TRBD1 covers 8 bases. The V gene end was trimmed by 4 bases and the J gene end by 8 bases; junction bases not matched to a gene: 6. The CDR3 consists of 14 residues. Germline loops: CDR1 MGHRA, CDR2 YSYEKL.

The CDR3 is CASRDRGFTGELFF. In nucleotides, the CDR3 is TGTGCCAGTAGGGACAGGGGGTTCACCGGGGAGCTGTTTTTT. The chain couples TRBV19 to TRBJ2-2; 10 nucleotides line up with TRBD1. This CDR3 is built from 14 residues. Germline V CDR1 and CDR2: LNHDA, SQIVND (reference sequence). Germline trimming cut 6 bases from V and 4 bases from J; bases unmatched to any gene: 2.

The chain joins TRBV28 to TRBJ1-5, with D perhaps TRBD1 (5 bases). The V gene lost 11 bases and the J gene lost 5 bases, with 16 bases spanning the gap. Per the germline V gene, CDR1 is MDHEN and CDR2 is SYDVKM. The CDR3 runs to 13 residues. CDR3 sequence: CASRGVTYQPQHF. CDR3 bases: TGTGCCTCCCGGGGGGTCACCTATCAGCCCCAGCATTTT.

V and J are TRBV7-9 and TRBJ2-3; 11 bases are a match to TRBD2. Trimming removed 1 base from V and 1 base from J; junction bases left unmatched: 10. CDR1 is SEHNR and CDR2 is FQNEAQ in the germline V gene (reference sequence). This CDR3 region has 19 residues. CDR3 DNA sequence: TGTGCCAGCAGCTTAGATTTTCTAGCGGGGGGCAGGCGCACAGATACGCAGTATTTT. Protein product: CASSLDFLAGGRRTDTQYF.

The rearrangement links TRBV5-8 to TRBJ1-5, with 9 positions matching TRBD1. From germline, CDR1 is SGHTS and CDR2 YDEGEE. The CDR3 has 14 amino acids. Unmatched junction bases numbered 9, after V lost 6 bases and J lost 8 bases. This CDR3 reads CASTGGQGREPQHF. DNA for the CDR3: TGTGCCAGCACCGGGGGACAGGGTAGGGAGCCCCAGCATTTT. The whole variable domain, filled in from reference TRBV5-8 and TRBJ1-5, reads EAGVTQSPTHLIKTRGQQATLRCSPISGHTSVYWYQQALGLGLQFLLWYDEGEERNRGNFPPRFSGRQFPNYSSELNVNALELEDSALYLCASTGGQGREPQHFGDGTRLSIL.

This rearrangement joins TRBV7-9 to TRBJ2-2; D unclear. This CDR3 region has 14 residues. Trimming removed 5 bases from V and 3 bases from J, with 10 bases in between. Looked up from germline, CDR1 is SEHNR and CDR2 is FQNEAQ (reference sequence). DNA for the CDR3: TGTGCCAGCAGCCGCCCACGGGACACCGGGGAGCTGTTTTTT. Translating gives CASSRPRDTGELFF. Complete variable domain (other parts from reference TRBV7-9 and TRBJ2-2): DTGVSQNPRHKITKRGQNVTFRCDPISEHNRLYWYRQTLGQGPEFLTYFQNEAQLEKSRLLSDRFSAERPKGSFSTLEIQRTEQGDSAMYLCASSRPRDTGELFFGEGSRLTVL.

This chain links TRBV29-1 with TRBJ2-7; D is unclear. The CDR3 length is 14 residues. Trimming removed 4 bases at V and 2 bases at J, with 15 bases between. Per germline, CDR1 SQVTM and CDR2 ANQGSEA. CDR3 nucleotides: TGCAGCGTTGTGAAGGTCGACACGGCCTACGAGCAGTACTTC. Translation: CSVVKVDTAYEQYF.

The V gene is TRBV5-6, the J gene TRBJ1-5, with 10 bases identical to TRBD1. Germline values: CDR1 SGHDT, CDR2 YYEEEE. V lost 4 bases and J lost 7; bases outside the gene matches: 14. The CDR3 is 17 residues long. The CDR3 spells CASSARRDRGIRQPQHF. DNA for the CDR3: TGTGCCAGCAGCGCCCGAAGGGACAGGGGTATCAGGCAGCCCCAGCATTTT. The whole variable domain, remainder taken from reference TRBV5-6 and TRBJ1-5, is DAGVTQSPTHLIKTRGQQVTLRCSPKSGHDTVSWYQQALGQGPQFIFQYYEEEERQRGNFPDRFSGHQFPNYSSELNVNALLLGDSALYLCASSARRDRGIRQPQHFGDGTRLSIL.

V gene TRBV9 combines with J gene TRBJ1-2; D is ambiguous. CDR1 SGDLS and CDR2 YYNGEE come from the germline V gene. Trimming removed 4 bases at V and 0 bases at J, with 10 bases between. CDR3 size: 14 residues. Written as DNA, the CDR3 is TGTGCCAGCAGCCCCGTTGGAGCTAACTATGGCTACACCTTC. It codes for CASSPVGANYGYTF. Filled out from reference TRBV9 and TRBJ1-2, the complete variable domain reads DSGVTQTPKHLITATGQRVTLRCSPRSGDLSVYWYQQSLDQGLQFLIQYYNGEERAKGNILERFSAQQFPDLHSELNLSSLELGDSALYFCASSPVGANYGYTFGSGTRLTVV.